This is a list of T cell receptor beta chains from one sample in a study of beta chain features in type 1 diabetes. TCRdb's table, derived via immunoSEQ multiplex PCR, lists solely in-frame clones and lacks some. The sample records about 360,000 clones, approximately 12% being singletons. Sequenced material: naive CD4+ T cells from blood. The receptors stem from a man younger than 35 in good health. CDR3s include the opening cysteine and the closing phenylalanine or tryptophan. The D gene is left open where the match is weak. Size is stated for part of the rows, as once, few or many counts, or as a class when the clone is expanded.

j_call,v_call,clone_size,d_call,cdr3_nt,cdr3_aa
TRBJ1-3,TRBV29-1,NA,NA,TGCAGCGTCATAGACACTCCCAGCTCTGGAAACACCATATATTTT,CSVIDTPSSGNTIYF
TRBJ2-5,TRBV14,few,TRBD1,TGTGCCAGCAGCCTGGGACAGCCCCAAGAGACCCAGTACTTC,CASSLGQPQETQYF
TRBJ2-1,TRBV5-1,NA,TRBD1,TGCGCCAGCAGCTCTCCGGGACAGGGGCCTGAGCAGTTCTTC,CASSSPGQGPEQFF
TRBJ2-7,TRBV7-9,NA,TRBD2,TGTGCCAGCAGCCCCCGTGCAAGCGGGAGATACGAGCAGTACTTC,CASSPRASGRYEQYF
TRBJ1-2,TRBV30,NA,TRBD1,TGTGCCTGGAGTGTAAGTCCAGGGGGCTCTGGTGGCTACACCTTC,CAWSVSPGGSGGYTF
TRBJ1-4,TRBV6-5,once,NA,TGTGCCAGCAGTTACTCGAAGCAGGGAGGCGAAAAACTGTTTTTT,CASSYSKQGGEKLFF
TRBJ1-4,TRBV4-3,NA,TRBD1,TGCGCCAGCAGCCAACCCGGGACAGGGAGACAAAAACTGTTTTTT,CASSQPGTGRQKLFF
TRBJ2-5,TRBV7-9,NA,NA,TGTGCCAGCAGCAAACGCAGGTCTACGGAGGGCCAAGAGACCCAGTACTTC,CASSKRRSTEGQETQYF
TRBJ2-6,TRBV4-1,few,NA,TGCGCCAGCACCCCTTTGGTAGCTGGGGCCAACGTCCTGACTTTC,CASTPLVAGANVLTF
TRBJ1-1,TRBV30,NA,NA,TGTGCCTGGAGCGGGACACGGTCTGAAGCTTTCTTT,CAWSGTRSEAFF
TRBJ2-2,TRBV6-6,few,NA,TGTGCCAGCAGTTCCCTACGACTTAACACCGGGGAGCTGTTTTTT,CASSSLRLNTGELFF
TRBJ1-2,TRBV30,NA,TRBD1,TGTGCCTGCCTAGGGACAGCGGTGGGGGGCTACACCTTC,CACLGTAVGGYTF
TRBJ2-7,TRBV28,NA,TRBD2,TGTGCCAGCAACCCGACTAGCGGGGTCTCCTACGAGCAGTACTTC,CASNPTSGVSYEQYF
TRBJ2-7,TRBV5-1,NA,TRBD1,TGCGCCAGCAGCGTCCGGGACAGGGCACCCTACGAGCAGTACTTC,CASSVRDRAPYEQYF
TRBJ1-1,TRBV7-8,NA,NA,TGTGCCAGCAGCAGACGACGTACGGCCAGCGCTGAAGCTTTCTTT,CASSRRRTASAEAFF
TRBJ2-3,TRBV5-5,few,NA,TGTGCCAGCAGCTTTGGCAGCACAGATACGCAGTATTTT,CASSFGSTDTQYF
TRBJ1-5,TRBV28,few,NA,TGTGCCAGCAGTTTAAAGAGCGCAATGCGGCCCCAGCATTTT,CASSLKSAMRPQHF
TRBJ1-2,TRBV18,NA,TRBD1,TGTGCCAGCTCACTGAACCCCGACAGGGAGCATGGCTACACCTTC,CASSLNPDREHGYTF
TRBJ2-5,TRBV10-3,few,NA,TGTGCCGTCAATAACCGGGACTCCGAAACCCAGTACTTC,CAVNNRDSETQYF
TRBJ1-1,TRBV29-1,few,TRBD1,TGCAGCGCTAGGACAGGGGATAGAGTCACTGAAGCTTTCTTT,CSARTGDRVTEAFF
TRBJ1-6,TRBV6-5,few,NA,TGTGCCAGCAGTTACATGGGGCTGAATTCACCCCTCCACTTT,CASSYMGLNSPLHF
TRBJ2-2,TRBV7-2,NA,TRBD2,TGTGCCAGCAGCTTATGGACTAGGGCCACCGGGGAGCTGTTTTTT,CASSLWTRATGELFF
TRBJ2-1,TRBV4-1,few,NA,TGCGCCAGTACAGCGGTTGAGCAGTTCTTC,CASTAVEQFF
TRBJ1-5,TRBV7-2,few,NA,TGTGCCAGCAGCCGGACCCCGGGGAGTCAGCCCCAGCATTTT,CASSRTPGSQPQHF
TRBJ2-6,TRBV28,NA,NA,TGTGCCAGCTGGTCACAGGGATCTGGGGCCAACGTCCTGACTTTC,CASWSQGSGANVLTF
TRBJ1-6,TRBV5-1,once,TRBD1,TGCGCCAGCAGCTTGGACCGACAGGGGGGAGGGTCACCCCTCCACTTT,CASSLDRQGGGSPLHF
TRBJ1-1,TRBV7-9,NA,NA,TGTGCCAGCAGCTTAGGTTCCAGATCCAGGGCCCTCGAAGCTTTCTTT,CASSLGSRSRALEAFF
TRBJ2-1,TRBV7-9,NA,TRBD1,TGTGCCAGCAGCTTAGCGGCAGGGGGAAACAATGAGCAGTTCTTC,CASSLAAGGNNEQFF
TRBJ2-1,TRBV6-6,few,TRBD2,TGTGCCAGCAGCCCGACTAGCGGGGGAACAAATGAGCAGTTCTTC,CASSPTSGGTNEQFF
TRBJ2-3,TRBV4-1,NA,NA,TGCGCCAGCAGCCAGAGCCGGACAAGCACAGATACGCAGTATTTT,CASSQSRTSTDTQYF
TRBJ2-7,TRBV7-9,few,TRBD2,TGTGCCAGCATCCTTAGAGGACTAGCTAGCCCCTCTATATCCTACGAGCAGTACTTC,CASILRGLASPSISYEQYF
TRBJ2-1,TRBV6-5,NA,NA,TGTGCCAGCAGTTACTCGGGGGGGGCGTACAATGAGCAGTTCTTC,CASSYSGGAYNEQFF
TRBJ2-3,TRBV5-1,few,TRBD2,TGCGCCAGCAGCTTGGTACTAGCGGAAGCAGATACGCAGTATTTT,CASSLVLAEADTQYF
TRBJ2-1,TRBV7-2,NA,NA,TGCGCCAGCAGCCAAGATGAGGGCAGAGAGCAGTTCTTC,CASSQDEGREQFF
TRBJ2-3,TRBV11-2,few,NA,TGTGCCAGCAGCTTAGTGGGGCGGGATACGCAGTATTTT,CASSLVGRDTQYF
TRBJ1-1,TRBV28,NA,TRBD1,TGTGCCAGCCTTCAGGGGGGGAACACTGAAGCTTTCTTT,CASLQGGNTEAFF
TRBJ2-5,TRBV5-1,NA,NA,TGCGCCAGCGGCATGGGTGTACGGGGCCAAGAGACCCAGTACTTC,CASGMGVRGQETQYF
TRBJ2-3,TRBV5-6,few,TRBD1,TGTGCCAGCAGCTGGGGGCTCACAGGGGGCCTATTCACAGATACGCAGTATTTT,CASSWGLTGGLFTDTQYF
TRBJ1-1,TRBV30,few,NA,TGTGCCTCTTCGGAGGGGTCGAACACTGAAGCTTTCTTT,CASSEGSNTEAFF
TRBJ2-5,TRBV5-4,NA,TRBD2,TGTGCCAGCAGCCTGGGACTACTCAGTAGGGAGACCCAGTACTTC,CASSLGLLSRETQYF
TRBJ2-2,TRBV14,few,NA,TGTGCCAGCAGCCAAGTTCGGGTCGGGGAGCTGTTTTTT,CASSQVRVGELFF
TRBJ1-2,TRBV18,few,NA,TGTGCCAGCTCACCCCCAGGGAGGGGCTATGGCTACACCTTC,CASSPPGRGYGYTF
TRBJ2-3,TRBV4-3,NA,NA,TGCGCCAGCAGCCAAGATGGCGCAGGGGCTTTGGATACGCAGTATTTT,CASSQDGAGALDTQYF
TRBJ1-2,TRBV28,once,NA,TGTGCCTCCCGGAGGCCTCCGGGTGGCTACACCTTC,CASRRPPGGYTF
TRBJ1-2,TRBV19,NA,TRBD1,TGTGCCAGTAGTTCCAACACAGGGGTCTATGGCTACACCTTC,CASSSNTGVYGYTF
TRBJ2-7,TRBV28,NA,NA,TGTGCCAGCAGTTTAGTATCAGGAACCAACTACGAGCAGTACTTC,CASSLVSGTNYEQYF
TRBJ2-5,TRBV28,few,TRBD2,TGTGCCAGCAGTGGGACGGGGGGTTGGTGGACCCAGTACTTC,CASSGTGGWWTQYF
TRBJ1-5,TRBV6-5,few,NA,TGTGCCAGCAGTTACTCTCCCCTGGGCCATCAGCCCCAGCATTTT,CASSYSPLGHQPQHF
TRBJ1-2,TRBV30,NA,TRBD1,TGTGCCTGTCCCGGGACAGGGAATGTAGAAGGCTACACCTTC,CACPGTGNVEGYTF
TRBJ2-7,TRBV11-2,NA,NA,TGTGCCAGCAGCTTAGTTGAGGGCTACGAGCAGTACTTC,CASSLVEGYEQYF
TRBJ1-2,TRBV11-2,NA,TRBD1,TGTGCCAGCAGCCCTCCGACAGGGAACAAAACCTATGGCTACACCTTC,CASSPPTGNKTYGYTF
TRBJ1-4,TRBV28,few,NA,TGTGCCAGCAGCCGTACAGTAAATGAAAAACTGTTTTTT,CASSRTVNEKLFF